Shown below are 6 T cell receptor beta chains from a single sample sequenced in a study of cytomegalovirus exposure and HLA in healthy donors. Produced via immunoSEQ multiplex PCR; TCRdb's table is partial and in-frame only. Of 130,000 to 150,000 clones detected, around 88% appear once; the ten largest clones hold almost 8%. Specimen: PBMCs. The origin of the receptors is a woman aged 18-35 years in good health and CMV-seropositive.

The CDR3 loop is CASADQGGYEQYF. The CDR3 nucleotides are TGTGCCAGTGCTGACCAGGGGGGCTACGAGCAGTACTTC. The rearrangement links TRBV19 to TRBJ2-7, with D possibly matching TRBD1 (7 bases). This CDR3 has 13 residues. Per germline, CDR1 LNHDA and CDR2 SQIVND (reference sequence). V was pared by 8 bases and J by 3 bases, with 14 bases between.

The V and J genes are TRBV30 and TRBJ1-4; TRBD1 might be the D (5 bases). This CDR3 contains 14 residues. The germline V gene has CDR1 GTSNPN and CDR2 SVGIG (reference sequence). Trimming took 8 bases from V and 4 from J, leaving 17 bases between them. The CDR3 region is CAGSDSPVNEKLFF. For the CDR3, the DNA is TGTGCCGGGTCCGACAGCCCTGTTAATGAAAAACTGTTTTTT. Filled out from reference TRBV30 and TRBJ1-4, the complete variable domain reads SQTIHQWPATLVQPVGSPLSLECTVEGTSNPNLYWYRQAAGRGLQLLFYSVGIGQISSEVPQNLSASRPQDRQFILSSKKLLLSDSGFYLCAGSDSPVNEKLFFGSGTQLSVL.

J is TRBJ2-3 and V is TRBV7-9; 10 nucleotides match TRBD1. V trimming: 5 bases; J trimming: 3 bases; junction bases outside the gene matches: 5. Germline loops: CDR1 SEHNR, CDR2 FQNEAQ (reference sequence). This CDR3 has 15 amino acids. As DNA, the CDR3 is TGTGCCAGCAGCGAGGGACAGGGGTGGACAGATACGCAGTATTTT. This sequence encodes CASSEGQGWTDTQYF.

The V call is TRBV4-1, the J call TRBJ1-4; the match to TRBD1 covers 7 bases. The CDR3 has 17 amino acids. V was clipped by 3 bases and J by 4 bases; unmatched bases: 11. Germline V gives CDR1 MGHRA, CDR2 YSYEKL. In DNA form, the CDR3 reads TGCGCCAGCAGCCACACCCCCGGACAGGTCATTAATGAAAAACTGTTTTTT. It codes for CASSHTPGQVINEKLFF.

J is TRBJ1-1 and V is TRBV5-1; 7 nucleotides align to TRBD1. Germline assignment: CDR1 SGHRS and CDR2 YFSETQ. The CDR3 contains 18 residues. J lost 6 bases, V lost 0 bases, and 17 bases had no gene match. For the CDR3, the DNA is TGCGCCAGCAGCTTGGACAGGGGACCCCGGGTATCTAGACCTGAAGCTTTCTTT. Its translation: CASSLDRGPRVSRPEAFF.

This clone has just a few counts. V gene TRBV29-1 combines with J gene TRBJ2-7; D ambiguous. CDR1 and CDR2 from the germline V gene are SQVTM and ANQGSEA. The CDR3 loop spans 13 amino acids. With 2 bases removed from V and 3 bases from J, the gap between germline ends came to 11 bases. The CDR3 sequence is CSVESTFGYEQYF. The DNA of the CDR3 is TGCAGCGTTGAAAGTACGTTCGGCTACGAGCAGTACTTC.